The TCR beta chain under discussion was sequenced for a study of T cells in Graves' hyperthyroidism and ophthalmopathy. Overall study: At the time of initial diagnosis and before any treatment, peripheral blood was collected.

This clonotype was seen at least ten times. TCR beta CDR3 regions were amplified from RNA transcripts. The TCR CDR3 was amplified in a first-round RT-PCR using the HTBI primer set. MiXCR, run by TCRdb on the multiplex PCR reads, gives a single entry per CDR3 protein. This table has under 350,000 distinct CDR3 sequences, over 15% appearing once. Looked up from germline, CDR1 is SEHNR and CDR2 is FQNEAQ (reference sequence). V was cut by 3 bases and J by 2 bases, with 7 bases left in between. The CDR3 has 13 residues. The source material was blood. The clonotype was recovered from a woman aged 60 to 75 with Graves' ophthalmopathy. This chain joins TRBV7-9 and TRBJ1-2, with D unclear. The CDR3 spells CASSFGRNYGYTF. CDR3 nucleotide sequence: TGTGCCAGCAGCTTCGGGCGGAACTATGGCTACACCTTC.